The next 9 T cell receptor beta chains were all read from a single sample in a study of T cells in Graves' hyperthyroidism and ophthalmopathy. Amplified TCR beta CDR3 regions derived from RNA transcripts. During a first-round RT-PCR of the TCR CDR3, the HTBI primer set was used. TCRdb recomputed calls from the multiplex PCR reads with MiXCR, one row per CDR3 protein. This sample has about 570,000 distinct CDR3 sequences, with roughly 50% found just once. The source material was peripheral blood or thyroid tissue (not recorded which). These receptor sequences come from an adult woman with Graves' disease, either hyperthyroidism or ophthalmopathy (not recorded which).

This clonotype was counted ten times or more. The J gene is TRBJ1-2, the V gene TRBV12-3 or TRBV12-4, with unresolved D. V dropped 4 bases and J dropped 5 bases, with 11 bases sitting between them. The CDR3 consists of 13 residues. CDR3 residues: CASSYGVGYGYTF. The CDR3 coding sequence is TGTGCCAGCAGTTATGGGGTAGGATATGGCTACACCTTC.

This clonotype has ten or more counts. The chain employs TRBV10-3 and TRBJ2-5; D may match TRBD1 or TRBD2 (5 bases each). Germline V gene data show CDR1 as ENHRY and CDR2 as SYGVKD. The length of the CDR3 is 14 residues. V was shortened by 6 bases and J by 1 base, with 12 bases between the two germline ends. CDR3 loop: CAISPRGVQETQYF. CDR3 DNA: TGTGCCATCAGCCCGAGAGGGGTCCAAGAGACCCAGTACTTC.

This clonotype has a count of ten or more. The rearrangement links TRBV10-2 to TRBJ1-1; D gene unclear. CDR1 WSHSY and CDR2 SAAADI come from the germline V gene. The CDR3 length is 14 residues. The V end lost 0 bases, the J end lost 0 bases, and 5 bases lay between the germline ends. CDR3 sequence: CASSESAMNTEAFF. CDR3 coding DNA: TGCGCCAGCAGTGAGTCCGCCATGAACACTGAAGCTTTCTTT.

The chain combines TRBV7-9 with TRBJ2-5; the match to TRBD1 covers 7 bases. CDR3 length: 13 amino acids. The ends lost 5 bases at V and 4 bases at J; junction bases unmatched: 4. From germline, CDR1 is SEHNR and CDR2 FQNEAQ (reference sequence). The CDR3 DNA sequence: TGTGCCAGCAGCGTAGGGGGCGCAGAGACCCAGTACTTC. It translates to CASSVGGAETQYF.

The V and J genes are TRBV18 and TRBJ1-5; D not resolved. V lost 2 bases to trimming and J lost 6 bases, with 20 bases between them. CDR1 and CDR2 from the germline V gene are KGHSH and LQKENI. CDR3 length: 17 amino acids. CDR3 amino acids: CASSPRRGSGVSQPQHF. The CDR3, as DNA: TGTGCCAGCTCACCAAGACGTGGGTCAGGCGTTAGTCAGCCCCAGCATTTT.

V and J are TRBV10-3 and TRBJ1-5; the D is unclear. There are 12 residues in the CDR3. The V end lost 6 bases, the J end lost 14 bases, and 17 bases lay between the germline ends. Germline V gene sequence: CDR1 ENHRY, CDR2 SYGVKD. The CDR3 reads CAISPGGSYEHF. CDR3 in DNA: TGTGCCATCAGCCCTGGTGGGTCCTACGAGCATTTT.

V is TRBV5-1 and J is TRBJ1-3; D unclear. The V end was cut by 4 bases, the J end by 1 base, with 12 bases between. Germline V CDR1 and CDR2: SGHRS, YFSETQ. There are 15 residues in the CDR3. The CDR3 loop is CASSADLGSGNTIYF. As DNA, the CDR3 is TGCGCCAGCAGCGCCGATCTCGGATCTGGAAACACCATATATTTT.

This clonotype appeared a single time. The genes are TRBV11-2 and TRBJ1-1; D is perhaps TRBD1 (6 bases). Germline CDR1 SGHAT, CDR2 FQNNGV. The CDR3 has 13 residues. Trimming took 6 bases from V and 5 from J, leaving 13 bases between them. CDR3 coding DNA: TGTGCCAGCAGTTCGGACAGACATACTGAAGCTTTCTTT. This translates into CASSSDRHTEAFF.

The chain links TRBV12-3 or TRBV12-4 to TRBJ1-6, with D perhaps TRBD1 (6 bases). CDR3 length equals 14 residues. Trimming removed 3 bases from V and 10 bases from J, with 13 bases in between. The CDR3 DNA reads TGTGCCAGCAGTTTCCACAGGGCTGGCTCACCCCTCCACTTT. It specifies CASSFHRAGSPLHF.